This TCR beta chain came from a study of blood T cell repertoires in COVID-19. Study-level background: Samples came from the United States, Italy and Spain, spanning acute and convalescent COVID-19. PBMCs, B-cell-depleted T cells, or T cells provided the cDNA or gDNA that made up the material.

As handled by the study authors: Using reference gene primer amplification, nucleated cell counts were estimated. The data were produced by immunoSEQ multiplex PCR, yet TCRdb's version contains in-frame clones alone and is incomplete. The V and J calls and clone size were taken over from that table, and D and trimming were inferred from the DNA. The sample has more than 200,000 clones; less than 90% are singletons. Trimming removed 2 bases at V and 4 bases at J, with 12 bases between. There are 15 residues in the CDR3. Germline V lookup: CDR1 SGHRS, CDR2 YFSETQ. The sequencing input was peripheral blood. The chain uses TRBV5-1 and TRBJ2-2; a possible D gene is TRBD2 (6 bases). This clonotype was obtained from a woman in her 70s with active or convalescent COVID-19. CDR3 sequence (DNA): TGCGCCAGCAGCTTTGTAGCGGAACTCACCGGGGAGCTGTTTTTT. Translated, it gives CASSFVAELTGELFF.